This record concerns one TCR beta chain sequence. These data belong to a study of T cell responses to AZD1222 COVID-19 vaccine. Across the whole study: Pooling of second doses given at about 4 or about 12 weeks was done.

The CDR3 has 13 amino acids. Germline V gene lookup returns CDR1 SQVTM and CDR2 ANQGSEA. V gave up 7 bases and J gave up 6 bases, with 16 bases separating them. Assay: immunoSEQ multiplex PCR; the TCRdb copy retains only in-frame clones and omits some. Among some 91,000 clones listed, about 92% were seen once. The chain recombines TRBV29-1 with TRBJ1-5, with D uncertain. Source: peripheral blood, taken on day 0 of AZD1222 vaccination. This TCR derives from an adult in good health. The CDR3 is CSAIDMIGQPQHF. The CDR3 DNA reads TGCAGCGCCATCGATATGATAGGTCAGCCCCAGCATTTT.